This T cell receptor beta chain was sequenced in a study of PD-L1 blockade in urothelial cancer. The time point was: peripheral blood 6 weeks after treatment start. The ends lost 3 bases at V and 6 bases at J; junction bases unmatched: 7. The germline V gene has CDR1 SGHRS and CDR2 YFSETQ. CDR3 length: 15 residues. Here immunoSEQ multiplex PCR was the method, and the copy in TCRdb shows in-frame clones only, minus some. The table shows about 36,000 clones, with about four fifths occurring only once. This TCR was recovered from a man in his forties with urothelial cancer. The sequencing here drew on PBMCs, taken around atezolizumab (anti-PD-L1) treatment. The chain has TRBV5-1 and TRBJ2-7, with 12 bases that match TRBD1. The CDR3 bases are TGCGCCAGCAGCTCTGGGACAGGGGGCATCGTCGAGCAGTACTTC. Translation gives CASSSGTGGIVEQYF.